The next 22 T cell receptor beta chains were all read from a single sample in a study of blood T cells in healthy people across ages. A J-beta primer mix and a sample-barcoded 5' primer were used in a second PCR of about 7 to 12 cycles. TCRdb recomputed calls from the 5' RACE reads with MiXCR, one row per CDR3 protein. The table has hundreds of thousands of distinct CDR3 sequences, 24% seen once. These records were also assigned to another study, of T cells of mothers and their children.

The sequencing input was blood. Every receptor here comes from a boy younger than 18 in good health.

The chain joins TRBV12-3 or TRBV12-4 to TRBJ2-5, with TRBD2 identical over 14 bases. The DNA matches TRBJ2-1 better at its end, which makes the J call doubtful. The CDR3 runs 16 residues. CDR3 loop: CASSLVTSGRGTEQFF. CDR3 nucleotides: TGTGCCAGCAGTTTAGTGACTAGCGGGAGGGGTACTGAGCAGTTCTTC.

The CDR3 sequence is CASRPEGGLNEQYF. CDR3 in DNA: TGTGCCAGCAGGCCTGAGGGGGGTCTCAACGAGCAGTACTTC. The chain recombines TRBV28 with TRBJ2-7, with D possibly called TRBD1 or TRBD2 (6 bases each). CDR3 length equals 14 residues. Trimming took off 6 bases at V and 5 bases at J, with 17 bases between the two ends. Germline V gives CDR1 MDHEN, CDR2 SYDVKM.

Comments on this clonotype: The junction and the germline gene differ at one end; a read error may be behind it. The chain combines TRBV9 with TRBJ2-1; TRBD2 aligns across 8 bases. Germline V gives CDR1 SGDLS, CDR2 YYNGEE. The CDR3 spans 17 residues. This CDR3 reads CASSPIGSGGSYNEQLF. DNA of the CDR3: TGTGCCAGCAGCCCAATAGGGAGCGGGGGCTCCTACAATGAGCAGCTCTTC.

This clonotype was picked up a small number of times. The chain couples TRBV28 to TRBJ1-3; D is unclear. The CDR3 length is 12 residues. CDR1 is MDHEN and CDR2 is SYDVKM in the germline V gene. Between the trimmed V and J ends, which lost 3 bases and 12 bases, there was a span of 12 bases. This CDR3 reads CASSLTRRGIYF. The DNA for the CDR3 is TGTGCCAGCAGTTTGACGCGACGGGGCATATATTTT. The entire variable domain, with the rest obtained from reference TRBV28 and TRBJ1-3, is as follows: DVKVTQSSRYLVKRTGEKVFLECVQDMDHENMFWYRQDPGLGLRLIYFSYDVKMKEKGDIPEGYSVSREKKERFSLILESASTNQTSMYLCASSLTRRGIYFGEGSWLTVV.

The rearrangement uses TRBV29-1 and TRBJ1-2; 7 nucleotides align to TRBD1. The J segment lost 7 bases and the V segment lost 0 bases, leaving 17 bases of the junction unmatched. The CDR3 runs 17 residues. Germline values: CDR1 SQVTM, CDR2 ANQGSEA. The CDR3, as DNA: TGCAGCGTTGAAGATTCGCGACAGGGAGGGGTCCAAGCTGGCTACACCTTC. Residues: CSVEDSRQGGVQAGYTF.

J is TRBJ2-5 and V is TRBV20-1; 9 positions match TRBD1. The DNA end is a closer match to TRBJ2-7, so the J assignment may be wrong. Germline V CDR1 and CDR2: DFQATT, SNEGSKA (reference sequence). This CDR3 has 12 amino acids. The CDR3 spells CSGRGQGYEQYF. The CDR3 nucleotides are TGCAGTGGCAGGGGACAGGGCTACGAGCAGTACTTC.

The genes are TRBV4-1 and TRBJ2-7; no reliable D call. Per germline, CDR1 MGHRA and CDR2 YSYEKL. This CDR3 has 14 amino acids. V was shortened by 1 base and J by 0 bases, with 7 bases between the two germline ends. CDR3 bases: TGCGCCAGCAGCCAAGTAAGGAGCTCCTACGAGCAGTACTTC. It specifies CASSQVRSSYEQYF.

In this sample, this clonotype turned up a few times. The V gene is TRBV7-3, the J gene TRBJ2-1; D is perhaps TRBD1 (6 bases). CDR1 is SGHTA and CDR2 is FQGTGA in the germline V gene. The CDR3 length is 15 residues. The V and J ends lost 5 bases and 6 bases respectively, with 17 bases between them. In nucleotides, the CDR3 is TGTGCCAGCAGCGACACAGGGACAAGCCCCAATGAGCAGTTCTTC. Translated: CASSDTGTSPNEQFF.

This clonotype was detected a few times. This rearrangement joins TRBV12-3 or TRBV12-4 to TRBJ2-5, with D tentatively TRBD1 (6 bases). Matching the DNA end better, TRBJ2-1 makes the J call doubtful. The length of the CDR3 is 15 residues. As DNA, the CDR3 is TGTGCCAGCAGTCTACAAGCCCGTCAGGGGAATGAGCAGTTCTTC. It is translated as CASSLQARQGNEQFF.

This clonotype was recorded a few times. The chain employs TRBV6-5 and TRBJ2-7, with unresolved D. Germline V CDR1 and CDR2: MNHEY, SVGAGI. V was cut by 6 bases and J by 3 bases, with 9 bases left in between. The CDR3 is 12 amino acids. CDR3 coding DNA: TGTGCCAGCAGCCCTACCTTCTACGAGCAGTACTTC. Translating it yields CASSPTFYEQYF.

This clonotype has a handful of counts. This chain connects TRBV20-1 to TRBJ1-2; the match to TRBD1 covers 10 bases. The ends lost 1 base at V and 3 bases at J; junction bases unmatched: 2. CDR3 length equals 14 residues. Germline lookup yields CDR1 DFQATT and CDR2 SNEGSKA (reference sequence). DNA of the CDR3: TGCAGTGCTAGAGGACAGGGGGCGTACTATGGCTACACCTTC. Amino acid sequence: CSARGQGAYYGYTF.

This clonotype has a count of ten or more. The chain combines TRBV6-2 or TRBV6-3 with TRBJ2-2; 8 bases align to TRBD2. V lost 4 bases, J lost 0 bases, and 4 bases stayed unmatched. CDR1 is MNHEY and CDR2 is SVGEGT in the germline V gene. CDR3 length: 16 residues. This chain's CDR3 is CASSLPGLANTGELFF. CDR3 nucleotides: TGTGCCAGCAGTTTACCGGGACTAGCGAACACCGGGGAGCTGTTTTTT.

CDR3 DNA sequence: TGTGCCAGCAGTTTAGGGCTAGCGGGGAGAAACATTCAGTACTTC. Its protein is CASSLGLAGRNIQYF. The V gene is TRBV12-3 or TRBV12-4, the J gene TRBJ2-4, with 9 bases aligning to TRBD2. This CDR3 has 15 amino acids. The J segment lost 6 bases and the V segment lost 1 base, leaving 4 bases of the junction unmatched.

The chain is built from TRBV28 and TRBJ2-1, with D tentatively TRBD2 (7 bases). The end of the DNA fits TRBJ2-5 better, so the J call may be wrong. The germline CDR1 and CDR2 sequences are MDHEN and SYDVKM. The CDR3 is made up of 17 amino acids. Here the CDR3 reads CASGDGGATGRRETQYF. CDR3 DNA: TGTGCCAGCGGCGATGGGGGGGCCACAGGAAGGAGGGAGACCCAGTACTTC.

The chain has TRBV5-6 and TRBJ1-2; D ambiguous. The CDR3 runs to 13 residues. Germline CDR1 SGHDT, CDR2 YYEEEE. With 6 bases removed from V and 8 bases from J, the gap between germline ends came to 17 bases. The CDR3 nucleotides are TGTGCCAGCAACGATGGGAGGCAGTGGGGCTACACCTTC. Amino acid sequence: CASNDGRQWGYTF.

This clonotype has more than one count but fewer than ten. Written as DNA, the CDR3 is TGTGCCAGCAGCCCCGGAACAGGGCTTAGCGGGGAGCTGTTTTTT. Protein sequence: CASSPGTGLSGELFF. V usage is TRBV7-2 and J usage is TRBJ2-2; a weak D match, TRBD1 (6 bases). Per germline, CDR1 SGHTA and CDR2 FQGNSA. V was trimmed by 5 bases and J by 7 bases, leaving 17 bases between them. This CDR3 spans 15 amino acids.

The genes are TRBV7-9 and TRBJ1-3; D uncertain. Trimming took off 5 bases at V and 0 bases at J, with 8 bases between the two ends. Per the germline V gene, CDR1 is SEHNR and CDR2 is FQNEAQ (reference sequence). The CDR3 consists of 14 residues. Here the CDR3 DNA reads TGTGCCAGCAGCCCATACAGCTCTGGAAACACCATATATTTT. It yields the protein CASSPYSSGNTIYF.

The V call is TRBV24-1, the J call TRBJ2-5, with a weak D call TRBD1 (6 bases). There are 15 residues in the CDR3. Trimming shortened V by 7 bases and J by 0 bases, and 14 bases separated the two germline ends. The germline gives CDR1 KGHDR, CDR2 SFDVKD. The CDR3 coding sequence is TGTGCCACCAGCAGGGGATGGCAGAACCAAGAGACCCAGTACTTC. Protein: CATSRGWQNQETQYF.

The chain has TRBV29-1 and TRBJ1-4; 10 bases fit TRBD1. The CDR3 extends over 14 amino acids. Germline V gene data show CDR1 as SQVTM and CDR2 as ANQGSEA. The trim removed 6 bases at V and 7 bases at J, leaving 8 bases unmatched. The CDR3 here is CSVHTGQGFEKLFF. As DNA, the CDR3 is TGCAGCGTCCATACGGGACAGGGGTTTGAAAAACTGTTTTTT.

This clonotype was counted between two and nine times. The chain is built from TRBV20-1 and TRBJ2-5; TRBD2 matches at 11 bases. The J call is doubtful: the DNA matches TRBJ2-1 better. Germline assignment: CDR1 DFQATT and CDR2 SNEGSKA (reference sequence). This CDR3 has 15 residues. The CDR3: CSAGARLAGINEQFF. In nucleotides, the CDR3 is TGCAGTGCGGGGGCTAGACTAGCGGGGATCAATGAGCAGTTCTTC.

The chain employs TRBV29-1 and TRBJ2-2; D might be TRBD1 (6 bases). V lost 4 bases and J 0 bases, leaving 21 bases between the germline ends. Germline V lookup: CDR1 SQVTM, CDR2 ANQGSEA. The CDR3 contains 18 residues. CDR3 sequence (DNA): TGCAGCGTTGGGTCCCCCTTGACAGGTCTAACGAACACCGGGGAGCTGTTTTTT. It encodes CSVGSPLTGLTNTGELFF.

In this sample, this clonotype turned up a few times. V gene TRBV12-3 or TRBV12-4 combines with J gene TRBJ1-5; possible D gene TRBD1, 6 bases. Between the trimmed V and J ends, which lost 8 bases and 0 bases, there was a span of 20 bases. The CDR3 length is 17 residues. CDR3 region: CASPLGGRQYSNQPQHF. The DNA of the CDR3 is TGTGCCAGCCCTTTGGGGGGGCGCCAATATAGCAATCAGCCCCAGCATTTT.